These 18 T cell receptor beta chains share one sample of origin, sequenced in a study of blood T cell repertoires in COVID-19. Profiling relied on immunoSEQ multiplex PCR, and the TCRdb table lists in-frame clones only, not all of them. The table records about 60,000 clones, 75% to 90% of them present only once. Specimen: peripheral blood. Receptor source: a woman aged 55 to 70 with active COVID-19.

This chain uses TRBV27 with TRBJ2-3; D perhaps matches TRBD1 (5 bases). This CDR3 is 14 amino acids long. Deletions cut 4 bases from V and 0 bases from J, with 8 bases between. In germline, CDR1 is MNHEY, CDR2 SMNVEV (reference sequence). CDR3 sequence: CASSYRFSTDTQYF. DNA for the CDR3: TGTGCCAGCAGTTACAGGTTTAGCACAGATACGCAGTATTTT.

V and J are TRBV5-8 and TRBJ2-5; 8 nucleotides align to TRBD2. From germline, CDR1 is SGHTS and CDR2 YDEGEE. CDR3 length equals 15 residues. After removal of 0 bases from V and 4 bases from J, the junction contained 5 bases not matched to a gene. The CDR3, as DNA: TGTGCCAGCAGCTTGGGTCGGGGGGGGTCAGAGACCCAGTACTTC. Residues: CASSLGRGGSETQYF.

The chain uses TRBV27 and TRBJ2-5, with D unresolved. This CDR3 spans 16 amino acids. Germline-derived CDR1 and CDR2 are MNHEY and SMNVEV (reference sequence). V dropped 3 bases and J dropped 2 bases, with 16 bases sitting between them. The CDR3 is CASSFAENTVQETQYF. The CDR3, as DNA: TGTGCCAGCAGTTTCGCCGAGAATACGGTTCAAGAGACCCAGTACTTC.

This clone was detected once. This chain links TRBV7-2 with TRBJ2-3, with 8 bases matching TRBD2. With 3 bases clipped from V and 0 bases from J, the junction kept 8 bases outside the gene matches. This CDR3 has 17 amino acids. CDR1 and CDR2 (germline): SGHTA, FQGNSA. This chain's CDR3 is CASSFDKRGRSTDTQYF. CDR3 bases: TGTGCCAGCAGCTTTGATAAGCGGGGGAGGAGCACAGATACGCAGTATTTT.

This chain joins TRBV11-2 and TRBJ2-2; no reliable D call. Germline CDR1 and CDR2: SGHAT and FQNNGV. The length of the CDR3 is 16 residues. V lost 0 bases, J lost 7 bases, and 15 bases lay in between. CDR3 residues: CASSLDRHSRNGELFF. CDR3 DNA sequence: TGTGCCAGCAGCTTAGATCGTCACAGTAGGAACGGGGAGCTGTTTTTT.

This chain connects TRBV6-2 or TRBV6-3 to TRBJ2-7, with D perhaps TRBD1 (6 bases). The CDR3 sequence is 13 residues long. Trimming left V 2 bases short and J 2 bases short, with 7 bases between. Germline V CDR1 and CDR2: MNHEY, SVGEGT. For the CDR3, the DNA is TGTGCCAGCAGTTACACAGGGCCCTACGAGCAGTACTTC. This encodes CASSYTGPYEQYF.

This chain links TRBV7-3 with TRBJ2-1; D may be TRBD2 (5 bases). CDR1 SGHTA and CDR2 FQGTGA come from the germline V gene. The CDR3 length is 15 residues. Trimming removed 5 bases at V and 0 bases at J, with 11 bases between. CDR3 bases: TGTGCCAGCAGCCCTCTGGGGAGCTCCTACAATGAGCAGTTCTTC. This gives the protein CASSPLGSSYNEQFF.

V gene TRBV27 combines with J gene TRBJ1-2; D gene unclear. The CDR3 spans 15 residues. Trimming removed 7 bases from V and 8 bases from J, with 23 bases in between. Per the germline V gene, CDR1 is MNHEY and CDR2 is SMNVEV (reference sequence). DNA of the CDR3: TGTGCCAGCACCCCTGTAGCAGCCCCTTTGAGGGGCTACACCTTC. Translation: CASTPVAAPLRGYTF.

This clone came up once. The gene calls are TRBV5-1 and TRBJ2-1; TRBD2 might be the D (6 bases). Germline-derived CDR1 and CDR2 are SGHRS and YFSETQ. This CDR3 has 15 amino acids. The V end lost 4 bases, the J end lost 7 bases, and 18 bases lay between the germline ends. The CDR3 DNA reads as TGCGCCAGCAGCATGCCGGGACTCCAGGGAAATGAGCAGTTCTTC. Its translation is CASSMPGLQGNEQFF. The variable domain in full, completed from reference TRBV5-1 and TRBJ2-1, reads KAGVTQTPRYLIKTRGQQVTLSCSPISGHRSVSWYQQTPGQGLQFLFEYFSETQRNKGNFPGRFSGRQFSNSRSEMNVSTLELGDSALYLCASSMPGLQGNEQFFGPGTRLTVL.

The V gene is TRBV2, the J gene TRBJ1-5, with a possible D match to TRBD1 (6 bases). Trimming stripped 7 bases from V and 5 bases from J, with 12 bases between. The CDR3 length is 13 residues. CDR1 and CDR2 (germline): SNHLY, FYNNEI. This CDR3 reads CASNREGDQPQHF. The CDR3 DNA sequence: TGTGCCAGCAATCGTGAGGGGGATCAGCCCCAGCATTTT.

This clone has a single count. This rearrangement joins TRBV12-3 or TRBV12-4 to TRBJ2-5; 8 bases match TRBD1. V lost 10 bases, J lost 5 bases, and 6 bases stayed unmatched. This CDR3 comprises 12 residues. CDR3 DNA sequence: TGTGCCACCACCAGACAGGGGGAGACCCAGTACTTC. Amino acid sequence: CATTRQGETQYF.

Here the CDR3 reads CASSTTGNTGELFF. CDR3 sequence (DNA): TGTGCCAGCAGTACGACAGGGAACACCGGGGAGCTGTTTTTT. The chain uses TRBV2 and TRBJ2-2; D may be TRBD1 (6 bases). Germline CDR1 reads SNHLY; CDR2 reads FYNNEI. The CDR3 is made up of 14 amino acids. V shed 5 bases and J shed 1 base, with 8 bases lying between them.

V usage is TRBV9 and J usage is TRBJ1-2, with D tentatively TRBD1 (5 bases). Germline CDR1 reads SGDLS; CDR2 reads YYNGEE. V was shortened by 0 bases and J by 7 bases, with 7 bases between the two germline ends. This CDR3 has 12 amino acids. CDR3: CASSVGQGGYTF. DNA for the CDR3: TGTGCCAGCAGCGTAGGGCAGGGTGGCTACACCTTC.

The chain recombines TRBV7-9 with TRBJ1-1; unclear D gene. V was cut by 4 bases and J by 1 base, with 10 bases left in between. Per the germline V gene, CDR1 is SEHNR and CDR2 is FQNEAQ (reference sequence). The CDR3 extends over 14 amino acids. The CDR3 DNA is TGTGCCAGCAGCTCTCCTCGGGGGAACACTGAAGCTTTCTTT. It encodes CASSSPRGNTEAFF.

This rearrangement joins TRBV3-1 (or the pseudogene TRBV3-2) to TRBJ2-1, with TRBD2 identical over 7 bases. This CDR3 comprises 18 residues. The germline gives CDR1 LGHDT, CDR2 YNNKEL (reference sequence). The J segment lost 7 bases and the V segment lost 3 bases, leaving 18 bases of the junction unmatched. The CDR3 coding sequence is TGTGCCAGCAGCCACCCCTCCTCTGGGCGGGGGACGGGGAATGAGCAGTTCTTC. Translating it yields CASSHPSSGRGTGNEQFF.

In nucleotides, the CDR3 is TGTGCCAGCAGGACGACAGCGGGGGATCAGCCCCAGCATTTT. Translating gives CASRTTAGDQPQHF. This chain uses TRBV6-4 with TRBJ1-5; tentative D call: TRBD1 (5 bases). Germline loops: CDR1 MRHNA, CDR2 SNTAGT. The length of the CDR3 is 14 residues. V was cut by 6 bases and J by 5 bases, with 14 bases left in between.

This clone was detected only a few times. The chain has TRBV2 and TRBJ1-4, with D tentatively TRBD1 (6 bases). The V gene's germline CDR1 is SNHLY and CDR2 FYNNEI. V shed 3 bases and J shed 3 bases, with 8 bases lying between them. The CDR3 is 14 amino acids. The CDR3 sequence is CASSEDSANEKLFF. For the CDR3, the DNA is TGTGCCAGCAGTGAGGACAGCGCTAATGAAAAACTGTTTTTT.

The genes are TRBV19 and TRBJ1-5, with 7 bases aligning to TRBD1. This CDR3 is 16 amino acids long. Germline CDR1 is LNHDA and CDR2 is SQIVND (reference sequence). J lost 0 bases, V lost 4 bases, and 6 bases had no gene match. CDR3 residues: CASSKQGGLSNQPQHF. Written as DNA, the CDR3 is TGTGCCAGTAGTAAGCAGGGGGGCCTTAGCAATCAGCCCCAGCATTTT.